This passage covers 4 T cell receptor beta chains from one sample sequenced in a study of regulatory T cells in long-lasting Graves disease. Time point noted: persistent/refractory GD, antithyroid drugs over 5 years with positive TRAb. There was RNA extracted from PBMCs, and the TCR library was made from it. Construction of the TCR beta libraries employed iRepertoire HTBI primers in conjunction with Arm-PCR of CDR3 regions. TCRdb reprocessed the multiplex PCR reads via MiXCR and lists one record per CDR3 protein. Among around 460,000 distinct CDR3 sequences listed, around a fifth were seen once. The specimen comprised peripheral blood mononuclear cells (PBMCs), sampled when the disease was refractory, from a patient treated with antithyroid drugs. The receptors shown here come from a female donor with Graves disease.

This clonotype was seen repeatedly, ten times or more. This rearrangement joins TRBV6-1 to TRBJ1-1; D is possibly TRBD1 (6 bases). Trimming pared 7 bases from V and 10 bases from J, leaving 16 bases between. Germline loops: CDR1 MNHNS, CDR2 SASEGT. The CDR3 runs 12 residues. The CDR3, as DNA: TGTGCCAGCACCCCGGACAGATCGAGAGCTTTCTTT. This translates into CASTPDRSRAFF.

Turning to this clonotype: One junction end disagrees with the germline gene, perhaps due to a read error. The genes are TRBV20-1 and TRBJ1-1; D is unclear. This CDR3 region has 14 residues. Looked up from germline, CDR1 is DFQATT and CDR2 is SNEGSKA (reference sequence). Written as DNA, the CDR3 is TGCAGTGCTAGAGATGGGAGGTTGAACACTGAAACTTTCTTT. It codes for CSARDGRLNTETFF.

This clonotype was found many times. The CDR3 ends on some other residue instead of the conserved phenylalanine or tryptophan, so this is likely a read error. No DNA is shown, since the ends of the CDR3 on it are uncertain; the CDR3 is the one TCRdb lists. V gene TRBV2 combines with J gene TRBJ2-5; TRBD1 is the table's D call and was not checked against the DNA. The CDR3 has 8 residues if both end residues are counted. Germline V gene sequence: CDR1 SNHLY, CDR2 FYNNEI. The CDR3 here is CASDATGP.

This clonotype was detected ten times or more. The chain links TRBV2 to TRBJ2-7; a weak D match, TRBD2 (6 bases). Trimming took off 0 bases at V and 4 bases at J, with 13 bases between the two ends. This CDR3 is 15 amino acids long. Germline V gene data show CDR1 as SNHLY and CDR2 as FYNNEI. Here the CDR3 reads CASSEAMVAAYEQYF. DNA of the CDR3: TGTGCCAGCAGTGAAGCGATGGTAGCGGCATACGAGCAGTACTTC.